This T cell receptor (beta chain) is from a study of blood T cell repertoires in COVID-19. Measured with immunoSEQ multiplex PCR; TCRdb has only the in-frame clones, and not every one. The sample includes around 400,000 clones, around 87% of them seen just once. Enrolled during active infection, Seattle patients were then followed longitudinally. Unmatched junction bases numbered 4, after V lost 6 bases and J lost 3 bases. This CDR3 is 13 amino acids long. This sequence was found in a woman aged 55-70 years with COVID-19, enrolled during active disease. The source material was peripheral blood. V gene TRBV12-3 or TRBV12-4 combines with J gene TRBJ1-1; 7 bases fit TRBD1. The CDR3 coding sequence is TGTGCCAGCAGCGACAGGGCCGACACTGAAGCTTTCTTT. Protein product: CASSDRADTEAFF.